Presented here are 22 T cell receptor beta chains from one specimen sequenced in a study of T cells expressing NK-cell markers. TCRdb derives one entry per CDR3 protein from the 5' RACE reads, leaving out DNA. The sample totals approximately 440,000 distinct CDR3 sequences. The source material was blood T cells: a sorted CD56 or NKG2C T cell subset, CD4+ or CD8+ T cells, or bulk PBMC T cells (not recorded which). The receptors here all came from a woman aged 45-65 years in good health.

The genes are TRBV12-3 or TRBV12-4 and TRBJ2-3; TCRdb's D call, TRBD1, is unchecked because there is no DNA. The CDR3 runs 16 residues. CDR3: CASSLQGMLGTDTQYF.

V gene TRBV5-1 combines with J gene TRBJ2-1; TCRdb indicates TRBD2, and absent DNA this call remains unverified. CDR3 length equals 16 residues. CDR1 and CDR2 (germline): SGHRS, YFSETQ. The CDR3 reads CASSSLPSTSGNEQFF.

The chain employs TRBV10-3 and TRBJ2-7; the D call of TRBD1 rests on TCRdb alone, since no DNA is present to check it. CDR1 ENHRY and CDR2 SYGVKD come from the germline V gene. The CDR3 has 14 residues. The CDR3 sequence: CAIGPGTRSYEQYF.

V is TRBV5-1 and J is TRBJ1-4; TCRdb designates TRBD1, a call that cannot be tested without DNA. CDR1 is SGHRS, CDR2 YFSETQ, per germline. The CDR3 runs to 14 residues. The CDR3 region is CASSLELSSEKLFF.

The chain employs TRBV10-2 and TRBJ2-7; lacking DNA, the TRBD2 call made by TCRdb goes unchecked. Germline CDR1 WSHSY, CDR2 SAAADI. This CDR3 is 16 amino acids long. The CDR3: CASRLGLAGNSYEQYF.

The rearrangement uses TRBV12-3 or TRBV12-4 and TRBJ2-4; TCRdb indicates TRBD1, and absent DNA this call remains unverified. The CDR3 extends over 13 amino acids. The CDR3 is CASSTGRRNIQYF.

The chain carries TRBV6-4 and TRBJ2-1; TCRdb's D gene call, TRBD2, goes unchecked for lack of DNA. The germline CDR1 and CDR2 sequences are MRHNA and SNTAGT. This CDR3 is built from 17 residues. This CDR3 reads CATIWTSGGSSYNEQFF.

The chain couples TRBV9 to TRBJ2-3; TCRdb lists TRBD2, though no DNA is available to test this call. CDR3 length: 15 residues. Germline lookup yields CDR1 SGDLS and CDR2 YYNGEE. The chain's CDR3 is CASSVSPGNTDTQYF.

This chain joins TRBV20-1 and TRBJ1-2; TCRdb reports TRBD1, a call that lacks DNA to check it against. Germline-derived CDR1 and CDR2 are DFQATT and SNEGSKA (reference sequence). This CDR3 is 11 amino acids long. Here the CDR3 reads CSARGLGVYTF.

The chain recombines TRBV18 with TRBJ2-1; the D gene TCRdb calls, TRBD1, cannot be checked with no DNA. This CDR3 region has 15 residues. Germline-derived CDR1 and CDR2 are KGHSH and LQKENI. CDR3 sequence reads: CASSPVGAVSGEQFF.

The rearrangement joins TRBV7-9 to TRBJ2-1; with no DNA, the TCRdb D assignment of TRBD1 cannot be verified. This CDR3 is built from 14 residues. CDR1 and CDR2 from the germline V gene are SEHNR and FQNEAQ (reference sequence). CDR3 sequence: CASSLDPPPNEQFF.

This chain links TRBV3-1 with TRBJ1-2. The CDR3 runs 11 residues. Germline V CDR1 and CDR2: LGHDT, YNNKEL (reference sequence). The CDR3 sequence is CASSQEAGYTF.

V is TRBV20-1 and J is TRBJ2-3; without DNA, the TCRdb call of TRBD1 cannot be checked. Germline CDR1 is DFQATT and CDR2 is SNEGSKA (reference sequence). This CDR3 is built from 15 residues. This chain's CDR3 is CSARAGGTPSDTQYF.

The chain's CDR3 is CASSQRGAGNTIYF. The gene calls are TRBV4-1 and TRBJ1-3; TCRdb returns TRBD1, unconfirmable since there is no DNA. Germline CDR1 MGHRA, CDR2 YSYEKL. This CDR3 contains 14 residues.

V gene TRBV6-1 combines with J gene TRBJ1-1; TCRdb's assignment of TRBD1 cannot be checked, as there is no DNA. Germline CDR1 is MNHNS and CDR2 is SASEGT. There are 15 residues in the CDR3. CDR3 protein: CASSFRQPRGTEAFF.

The V and J genes are TRBV29-1 and TRBJ2-5. This CDR3 spans 11 amino acids. The germline CDR1 and CDR2 sequences are SQVTM and ANQGSEA. The CDR3 sequence is CSVGFGETQYF.

V is TRBV14 and J is TRBJ2-5; TCRdb's D call, TRBD2, is unchecked because there is no DNA. CDR3 length: 15 residues. The germline gives CDR1 SGHDN, CDR2 FVKESK. This CDR3 is CASSKPSGSIGTQYF.

This chain connects TRBV20-1 to TRBJ2-2. The CDR3 has 13 residues. Germline lookup yields CDR1 DFQATT and CDR2 SNEGSKA (reference sequence). The CDR3 sequence: CSGWITNTGELFF.

In terms of frequency, this clonotype is medium-sized. The V call is TRBV27, the J call TRBJ1-1; checking the TCRdb D call of TRBD1 is not possible without DNA. Per the germline V gene, CDR1 is MNHEY and CDR2 is SMNVEV (reference sequence). The CDR3 is 14 residues long. The CDR3 sequence is CASSPRTGGTEAFF.

The chain has TRBV2 and TRBJ2-1; TCRdb picks TRBD2, but there is no DNA to check that call. The germline V gene encodes CDR1 SNHLY and CDR2 FYNNEI. The CDR3 runs to 13 residues. The CDR3 here is CASAPWRANEQFF. The full variable domain, completed using reference TRBV2 and TRBJ2-1, is EPEVTQTPSHQVTQMGQEVILRCVPISNHLYFYWYRQILGQKVEFLVSFYNNEISEKSEIFDDQFSVERPDGSNFTLKIRSTKLEDSAMYFCASAPWRANEQFFGPGTRLTVL.

This sequence joins TRBV20-1 and TRBJ1-1. Germline V gene data show CDR1 as DFQATT and CDR2 as SNEGSKA (reference sequence). This CDR3 comprises 11 residues. The CDR3 loop reads CSAWRDTEAFF.

The J gene is TRBJ2-3, the V gene TRBV5-1; there is no DNA to check the TCRdb D call of TRBD2. Germline values: CDR1 SGHRS, CDR2 YFSETQ. The CDR3 length is 15 residues. The CDR3 spells CASSLVLAGTDTQYF.